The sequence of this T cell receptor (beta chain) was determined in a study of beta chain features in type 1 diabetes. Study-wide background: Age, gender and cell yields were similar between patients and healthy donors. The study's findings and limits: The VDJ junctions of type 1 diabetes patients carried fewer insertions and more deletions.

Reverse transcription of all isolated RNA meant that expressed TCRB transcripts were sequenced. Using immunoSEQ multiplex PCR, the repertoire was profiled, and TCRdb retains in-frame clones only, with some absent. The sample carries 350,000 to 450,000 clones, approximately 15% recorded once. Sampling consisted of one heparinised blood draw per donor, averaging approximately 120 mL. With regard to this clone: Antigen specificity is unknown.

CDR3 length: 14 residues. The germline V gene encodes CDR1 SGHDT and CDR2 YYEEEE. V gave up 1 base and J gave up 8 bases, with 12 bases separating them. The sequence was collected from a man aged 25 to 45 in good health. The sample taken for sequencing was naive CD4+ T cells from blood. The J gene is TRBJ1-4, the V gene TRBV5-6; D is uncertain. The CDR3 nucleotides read TGTGCCAGCAGCTTGACGGTTATTGGAGAAAAACTGTTTTTT. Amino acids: CASSLTVIGEKLFF.